This T cell receptor beta chain was sequenced in a study of vaccination and CD4 T cells after COVID-19. This sample's treatment: roughly 10-day PBMC culture with coronavirus spike peptide pools or control peptides (ViraFEST assay). Gathered ahead of the COVID-19 pandemic (2011-2018) were the CD4+ T cells of the unexposed donor. First, ViraFEST expanded antigen-specific T cells with peptide pools, and next it sequenced the TCRs. Germline V lookup: CDR1 LNHNV, CDR2 YYDKDF (reference sequence). V lost 0 bases and J lost 10, with 13 bases in between. This CDR3 is built from 15 residues. This clonotype is judged medium-sized (0.01 to 0.1%). Antigen unknown. The Oncomine TCR Beta short-read assay was applied to DNA of cultured CD4+ T cells. From the PCR reads, TCRdb called clonotypes with MiXCR, one entry per CDR3 protein. This sample yields 6,000 to 7,000 distinct CDR3 sequences, of which over 20% are seen a single time; around 32% belongs to the top ten.

This sequence joins TRBV15 and TRBJ1-6; D unresolved. The source of this sequence is a human donor in good health. The sequenced sample was CD4+ T cells from blood, cultured in vitro. CDR3 DNA sequence: TGTGCCACCAGCAGAGATTTGGGTCCGGGCTCACCCCTCCACTTT. It translates to CATSRDLGPGSPLHF.